Reported below is one TCR beta chain. The antigen it recognizes is unknown. No quality values exist for individual bases; no much larger clone is one base distant. Including the terminal cysteine and phenylalanine, the CDR3 comprises 14 residues. Of the read, only the CDR3 DNA is kept; its 42 bases are in frame from base 1. V lost 6 bases and J lost 3 bases, and the count of bases not matched to a germline gene is 7. CDR1 and CDR2, looked up from the germline V gene (reference sequence), are MNHEY and SMNVEV. These data are taken from a study of blood T cells in healthy people across ages (dated by TCRdb to between 2015 and 2016). General notes on the study: In model experiments, template switching captured roughly one uniquely barcoded TCR beta cDNA molecule for every two T cells. For two donors (one aged 18 to 29 and one aged 80 or older), the study analyzed two additional independent replicas of 1 million unique cDNA reads from the same blood draw. The donors were split into four age groups: young (average approximately 16 years), middle-aged (about 40), aged (approximately 60) and long-lived (82). Using deep sequencing normalized with unique cDNA molecular identifiers, the study measured how TCR beta repertoire diversity changes with age. To avoid experimental bias, donors of different ages were distributed randomly across sequencing lanes. Findings and caveats that apply to the study as a whole: Estimates of total diversity based on one million sequenced T cells were considered lower bounds and underestimates. Compared with the aged group, the long-lived group had more naive CD4+ T cells, fewer expanded clones and increased TCR diversity, suggesting age selection. Because donor CMV infection status was unknown, age-related changes in expanded clonotypes were potentially confounded. Observed TCR beta diversity per million T cells fell roughly linearly with age, and a significant reduction was already apparent by age about 43. Because profiling used bulk unsorted PBMCs, naive and antigen-experienced compartments could not be compared conclusively. There was a strong correlation between observed TCR beta diversity and the percentage of naive T cells measured by flow cytometry.

Donors were 30 to 45 systemically healthy Caucasian individuals from Russia aged roughly 6 to 100 years. Each donor gave ten milliliters of peripheral blood, collected into EDTA-treated Vacutainer tubes. PBMCs were isolated by Ficoll-Paque density-gradient centrifugation, with at least 7 million obtained per sample. Total RNA, at least 6 micrograms per sample, was extracted from PBMCs with Trizol reagent. Naive CD45RAhigh/CD27high T cell percentages were measured by flow cytometry on a PBMC aliquot from every donor. Libraries were constructed by 5' RACE. Instrument on record: Illumina HiSeq 2500. The second PCR ran for about 6 to 12 cycles and used a J-beta primer mix along with a sample-barcoded 5' primer. A template-switch 5' adaptor carrying 12 random nucleotides introduced a unique molecular identifier onto each TCR beta cDNA molecule. Each sample yielded at least 3 million CDR3-containing paired-end reads. All of the RNA was converted into first-strand cDNA using the Mint cDNA synthesis kit, with a TRBC-specific oligonucleotide serving as the primer. Following uracil-DNA glycosylase treatment, all cDNA underwent a first 18-cycle PCR with the universal primers M1SS and BC2_uni_R. Under the source paper's analysis protocol: Each sample was normalized by randomly selecting 1 million high-quality reads, each carrying a distinct molecular identifier. Instead of being binned into consensus sequences, reads that shared molecular identifiers were thrown out. MiTCR, run with a Q25 quality threshold and the strictest error-elimination algorithm, handled CDR3 identification, clonotype clustering and error correction. A nonparametric unseen species model with Euler transformation was used to estimate a lower bound on total TCR beta diversity. TCRdb trimmed public reads at Q25 via fastp, called clones via MiXCR and kept in-frame beta chains. Each CDR3 protein gets just one entry, which takes the most common genes and DNA from the rows behind it. TCRdb's processing, not the study's, gives the V and J calls here. Recorded for this sample are approximately 790,000 distinct CDR3 sequences; less than 80% of them occurred a single time. The top ten clones comprise 28% of the sample.

The sequence was obtained from a man aged 30-40 years in good health. The sequenced sample consisted of blood. The chain is assembled from TRBV27 and TRBJ2-7; 8 junctional bases match TRBD1. The bases are TGTGCCAGCAGAGGGACAGGAATTTTCTACGAGCAGTACTTC. Its coded protein is CASRGTGIFYEQYF.